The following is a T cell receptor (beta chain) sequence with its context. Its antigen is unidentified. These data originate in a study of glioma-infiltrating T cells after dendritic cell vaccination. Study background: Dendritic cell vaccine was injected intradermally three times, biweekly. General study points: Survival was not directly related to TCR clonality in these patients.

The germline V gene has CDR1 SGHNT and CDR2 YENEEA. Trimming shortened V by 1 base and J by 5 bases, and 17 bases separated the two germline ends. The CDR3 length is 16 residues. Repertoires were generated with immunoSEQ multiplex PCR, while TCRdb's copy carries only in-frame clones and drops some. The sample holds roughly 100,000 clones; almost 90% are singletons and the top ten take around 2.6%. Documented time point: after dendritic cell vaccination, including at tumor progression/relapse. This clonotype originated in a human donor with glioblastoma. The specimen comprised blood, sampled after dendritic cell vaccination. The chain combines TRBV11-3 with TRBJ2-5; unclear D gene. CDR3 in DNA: TGTGCCAGCAGCTTAGCCGTTGTATTCGGTTCGGAGACCCAGTACTTC. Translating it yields CASSLAVVFGSETQYF.